This TCR beta chain is from a study of circulating and synovial CD4+ cells in juvenile arthritis (dated by TCRdb to 2013 to 2016). General notes on the study: TCRbeta CDR3 repertoires of circulating HLA-DR+ CD4 T cells, bulk blood CD4 T cells and synovial CD4 T cells were compared within each patient. The goal of the repertoire sequencing was to confirm that synovial clonotypes were enriched in a circulating synovial-like CD4 T cell subset. Study-wide conclusions, independent of this receptor: No difference between circulating pathogenic-like lymphocytes and bulk blood T cells was detected by traditional Vbeta family usage analysis. Because overlap with synovium was found to increase with sequencing depth, the full repertoire overlap was likely underestimated by the measured shared-clonotype fractions. CPL and bulk blood CD4 samples differed in T cell genome counts by at least an order of magnitude, so sample-size effects were addressed. Synovial and circulating pathogenic-like lymphocyte repertoires were less diverse than bulk blood CD4 repertoires, and some CPL samples were as oligoclonal as synovium. Circulating pathogenic-like lymphocytes were found to cluster with synovial T cells, and a substantially higher fraction of CDR3 sequences was shared with synovium by circulating pathogenic-like lymphocytes than by bulk blood.

A word on this clone: No cognate antigen has been identified for it. One base away there is no much larger clone; base qualities are not given.

Library prep was done by the immunoSEQ multiplex PCR assay. TCRbeta CDR3 sequencing was performed as a commercial service by an external provider. On the study's bioinformatics: The analyses used productive nucleotide sequences together with amino acid sequences obtained by in silico translation. Diversity was measured as Renyi entropy over a range of alpha values, and the median of 200 repeated subsamples was taken to equalise sample size. Pairwise repertoire distance was calculated as one minus the Chao-modified Jaccard index, correcting for under-sampling, and used for clustering. Frequency-weighted overlap with synovial clonotypes was computed over 200 sample sizes, 200 draws without replacement each, and reported at the smaller sample's size. Drawn from immuneACCESS, this table holds only the in-frame rearrangements with V and J called that TCRdb kept. Clones are partly lost; checked studies trace under half to an unresolved V gene and leave the rest unexplained. V, J and clone size are taken as reported in that table, and D and trimming were inferred from the DNA itself. The sample contains tens of thousands of clones, approximately 92% of them found a single time. 2.9% of the sample is in the top ten clones.

The CDR3 measures 17 amino acids from cysteine to phenylalanine. The sequence is cut down to CDR3 DNA, 51 bases in frame from base 1. Between the V and J ends, shortened by 2 bases and 2 bases respectively, the junction contains 19 bases. CDR1 LNHDA and CDR2 SQIVND were looked up in the germline V gene (reference sequence). Donors of the sequenced samples were patients with active juvenile idiopathic arthritis. Sorting was carried out immediately after cells were thawed, and dead cells were excluded with Live/Dead Fixable Near-IR Stain. The chain employs TRBV19 and TRBJ2-7; the D gene is perhaps TRBD2, on 6 matching bases. The sequence derives from a human donor with juvenile idiopathic arthritis. Sequenced material: CD4+ T cells from blood. The nucleotides are TGTGCCAGTAGTATAAGTGGCGGGGCAAATCCAGCCTACGAGCAGTACTTC. This codes for CASSISGGANPAYEQYF.